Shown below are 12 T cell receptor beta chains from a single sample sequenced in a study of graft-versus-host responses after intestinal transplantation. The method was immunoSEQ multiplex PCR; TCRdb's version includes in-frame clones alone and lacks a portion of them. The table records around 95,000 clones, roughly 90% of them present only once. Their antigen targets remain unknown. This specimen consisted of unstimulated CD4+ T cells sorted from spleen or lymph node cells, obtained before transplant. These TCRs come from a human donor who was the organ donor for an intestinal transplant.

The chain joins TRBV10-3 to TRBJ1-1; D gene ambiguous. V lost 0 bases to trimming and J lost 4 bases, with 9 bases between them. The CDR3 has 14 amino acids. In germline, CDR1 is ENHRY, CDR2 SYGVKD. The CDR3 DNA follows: TGTGCCATCAGTGAGTCGGACGGGGTCACTGAAGCTTTCTTT. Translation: CAISESDGVTEAFF.

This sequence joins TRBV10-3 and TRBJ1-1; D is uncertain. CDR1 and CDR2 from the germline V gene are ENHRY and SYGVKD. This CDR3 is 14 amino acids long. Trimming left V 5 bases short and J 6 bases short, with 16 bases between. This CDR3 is CAISLQGPEAEAFF. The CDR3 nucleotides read TGTGCCATCAGTTTGCAAGGGCCGGAAGCTGAAGCTTTCTTT.

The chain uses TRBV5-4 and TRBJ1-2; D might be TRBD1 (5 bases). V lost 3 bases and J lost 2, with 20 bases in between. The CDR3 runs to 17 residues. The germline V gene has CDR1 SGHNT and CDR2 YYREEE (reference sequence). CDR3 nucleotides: TGTGCCAGCAGCTACCGGGACGGTACAACCTCCAACTATGGCTACACCTTC. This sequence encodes CASSYRDGTTSNYGYTF.

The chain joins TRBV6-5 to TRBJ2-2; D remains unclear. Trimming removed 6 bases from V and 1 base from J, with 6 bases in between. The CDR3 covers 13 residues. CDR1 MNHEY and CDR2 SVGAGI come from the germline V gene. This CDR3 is CASRLRNTGELFF. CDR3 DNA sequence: TGTGCCAGCAGATTGCGGAACACCGGGGAGCTGTTTTTT.

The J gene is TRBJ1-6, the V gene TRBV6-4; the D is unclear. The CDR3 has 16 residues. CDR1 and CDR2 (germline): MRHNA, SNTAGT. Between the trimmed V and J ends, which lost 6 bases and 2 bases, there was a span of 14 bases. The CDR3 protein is CASRASSRAYNSPLHF. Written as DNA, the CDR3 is TGTGCCAGCAGGGCCAGTTCCCGGGCCTATAATTCACCCCTCCACTTT.

The CDR3 DNA sequence: TGTGCCAGCAGCCCCCAATGGAGGGGGCCTGGAAACACCATATATTTT. Protein sequence: CASSPQWRGPGNTIYF. V is TRBV7-2 and J is TRBJ1-3; 7 bases are shared with TRBD1. CDR3 length equals 16 residues. The trim removed 5 bases at V and 2 bases at J, leaving 9 bases unmatched. Germline CDR1 SGHTA, CDR2 FQGNSA.

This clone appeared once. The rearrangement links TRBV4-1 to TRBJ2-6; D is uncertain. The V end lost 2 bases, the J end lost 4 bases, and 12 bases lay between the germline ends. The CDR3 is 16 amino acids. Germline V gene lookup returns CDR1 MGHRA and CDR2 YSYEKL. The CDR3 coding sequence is TGCGCCAGCAGCCAACCTCTGATGCGCGGGGCCAACGTCCTGACTTTC. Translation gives CASSQPLMRGANVLTF.

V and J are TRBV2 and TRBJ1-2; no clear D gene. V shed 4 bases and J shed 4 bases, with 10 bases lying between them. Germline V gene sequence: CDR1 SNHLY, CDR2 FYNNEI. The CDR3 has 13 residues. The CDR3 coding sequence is TGTGCCAGCAGTGTGCAGGAGGGCTATGGCTACACCTTC. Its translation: CASSVQEGYGYTF. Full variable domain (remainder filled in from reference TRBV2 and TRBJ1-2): EPEVTQTPSHQVTQMGQEVILRCVPISNHLYFYWYRQILGQKVEFLVSFYNNEISEKSEIFDDQFSVERPDGSNFTLKIRSTKLEDSAMYFCASSVQEGYGYTFGSGTRLTVV.

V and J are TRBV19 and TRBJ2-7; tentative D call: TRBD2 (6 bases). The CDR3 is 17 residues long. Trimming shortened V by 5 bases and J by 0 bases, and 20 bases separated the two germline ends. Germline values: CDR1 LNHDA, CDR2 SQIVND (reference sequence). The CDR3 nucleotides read TGTGCCAGTAGTGGCCGCGGGGTCGACAGCTTCTCCTACGAGCAGTACTTC. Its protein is CASSGRGVDSFSYEQYF.

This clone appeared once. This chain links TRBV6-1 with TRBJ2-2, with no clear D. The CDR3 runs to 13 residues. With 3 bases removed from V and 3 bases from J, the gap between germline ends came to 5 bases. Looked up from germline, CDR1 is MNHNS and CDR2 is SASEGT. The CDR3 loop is CASSDSDTGELFF. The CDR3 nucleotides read TGTGCCAGCAGTGATTCCGACACCGGGGAGCTGTTTTTT.

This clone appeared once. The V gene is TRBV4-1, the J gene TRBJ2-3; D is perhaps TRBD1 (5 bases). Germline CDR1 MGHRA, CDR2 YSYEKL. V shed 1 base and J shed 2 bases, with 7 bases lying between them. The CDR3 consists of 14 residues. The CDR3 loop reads CASSQGGPTDTQYF. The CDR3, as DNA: TGCGCCAGCAGCCAAGGGGGCCCCACAGATACGCAGTATTTT.

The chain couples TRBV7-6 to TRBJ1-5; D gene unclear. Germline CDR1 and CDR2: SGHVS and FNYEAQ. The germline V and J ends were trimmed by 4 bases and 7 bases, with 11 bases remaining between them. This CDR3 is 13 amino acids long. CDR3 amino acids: CASSSFLGQPQHF. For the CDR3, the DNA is TGTGCCAGCAGCTCCTTCCTTGGGCAGCCCCAGCATTTT. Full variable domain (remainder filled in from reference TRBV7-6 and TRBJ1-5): GAGVSQSPRYKVTKRGQDVALRCDPISGHVSLYWYRQALGQGPEFLTYFNYEAQQDKSGLPNDRFSAERPEGSISTLTIQRTEQRDSAMYRCASSSFLGQPQHFGDGTRLSIL.